This T cell receptor (beta chain) was observed in a study of neurological immune-mediated disorders. Points from the study as a whole: Expansion of TCR clones was greatest in HTLV-1-associated myelopathy and smallest in multiple sclerosis, where it fell below that of healthy controls.

In germline, CDR1 is SGHRS, CDR2 YFSETQ. The CDR3 sequence is 15 residues long. Deletions cut 4 bases from V and 7 bases from J, with 19 bases between. Ten or more counts support this clonotype. What it recognizes is unknown. TCRdb ran MiXCR on the 5' RACE reads and lists one entry per CDR3 protein. Here the sample spans tens of thousands of distinct CDR3 sequences, about 4% being singletons. This receptor was taken from a man in his fifties with multiple sclerosis. The specimen sequenced was PBMCs. The J gene is TRBJ2-3, the V gene TRBV5-1; D ambiguous. CDR3 nucleotide sequence: TGCGCCAGCAGCCCTCCTCGGACCTCAAGGAATACGCAGTATTTT. This translates into CASSPPRTSRNTQYF.